This entry is about one TCR beta chain. Its matching antigen is unknown. The germline V gene has CDR1 SGHTS and CDR2 YDEGEE. V shed 5 bases and J 5 bases; nucleotides not matched to a gene: 6. The CDR3 spans 13 residues. 60 Vbeta and 13 Jbeta primers were used in PCR. Sequencing used immunoSEQ multiplex PCR; TCRdb keeps in-frame clones, though not all of them. Of about 190,000 clones listed, roughly 74% were seen once; the top ten hold approximately 5.4%. This specimen belongs to a study of cytomegalovirus exposure and HLA in healthy donors. Findings and limits, study-wide: The study labeled around 160 TCR beta chains cytomegalovirus-associated. Reports indicated that the classifier achieved high specificity and sensitivity in diagnosing cytomegalovirus status.

The clonotype comes from a woman in her twenties or thirties in good health and CMV-seropositive. The genes are TRBV5-8 and TRBJ1-1; TRBD1 agrees at 7 bases. The sequencing sample was made of PBMCs. CDR3 amino acids: CASSLQGWTEAFF. In nucleotides, the CDR3 is TGTGCCAGCAGTCTACAGGGGTGGACTGAAGCTTTCTTT.